Listed here are 28 T cell receptor beta chains from one sample, sequenced in a study of T cells in women clearing cervical HPV infection. Clones were read by immunoSEQ multiplex PCR, and TCRdb kept only the in-frame ones, dropping some. The sample is made up of about 48,000 clones, and the top ten hold around 1.5% of it. The sequenced sample was blood buffy coat. The receptors were gathered from a woman aged 18 to 75 with a cervical HPV16 infection that either progressed to CIN3+ or cleared (not recorded which).

A remark on this clone: The CDR3 end is not reached by the read, which stops 3 residues before it; the germline J gene fills it in. The V call is TRBV2, the J call TRBJ2-2, with D hard to call. Looked up from germline, CDR1 is SNHLY and CDR2 is FYNNEI. CDR3 length: 13 amino acids. The germline V and J ends were trimmed by 6 bases and 0 bases, with 5 bases remaining between them. CDR3 amino acids: CASRDTNTGELFF. Partial CDR3 DNA: TGTGCCAGCAGAGACACGAACACCGGGGAG. Variable domain in full (rest from reference TRBV2 and TRBJ2-2): EPEVTQTPSHQVTQMGQEVILRCVPISNHLYFYWYRQILGQKVEFLVSFYNNEISEKSEIFDDQFSVERPDGSNFTLKIRSTKLEDSAMYFCASRDTNTGELFFGEGSRLTVL.

With respect to this clone: Read sequence stops 3 residues before the CDR3 end, and the germline J gene provides the missing end. J is TRBJ2-1 and V is TRBV6-2 or TRBV6-3; D is possibly TRBD2 (7 bases). Germline CDR1 and CDR2: MNHEY and SVGEGT. The CDR3 has 15 amino acids. Trimming pared 7 bases from V and 6 bases from J, leaving 19 bases between. The CDR3 here is CASTHGGLGGNEQFF. The DNA read from the CDR3 is TGTGCCAGCACTCACGGGGGGCTTGGGGGCAATGAG.

As concerns this clone: The CDR3 end lies 3 residues beyond the end of the read and is filled in from the germline J gene. The rearrangement uses TRBV29-1 and TRBJ1-1; 8 positions match TRBD1. CDR1 SQVTM and CDR2 ANQGSEA come from the germline V gene. V lost 7 bases and J lost 6; bases outside the gene matches: 4. The CDR3 contains 11 residues. CDR3 region: CSGTGGPEAFF. CDR3 bases read: TGCAGCGGCACAGGGGGTCCTGAA.

A word on this clone: The read is 3 residues too short to cover the CDR3 end, so that end is filled in from the germline J gene. The rearrangement uses TRBV20-1 and TRBJ2-7, with D unresolved. V lost 1 base, J lost 2 bases, and 9 bases lay in between. This CDR3 comprises 13 residues. CDR1 and CDR2 (germline): DFQATT, SNEGSKA (reference sequence). This chain's CDR3 is CSARADTAYEQYF. CDR3 bases read: TGCAGTGCTAGAGCCGACACCGCCTACGAG.

Remarks on this clone: The read finishes 3 residues shy of the CDR3 end, and the germline J gene is used to complete it. The chain joins TRBV28 to TRBJ2-5, with 10 bases matching TRBD2. There are 16 residues in the CDR3. J gave up 3 bases and V 3 bases, and 7 bases lay outside the gene matches. From germline, CDR1 is MDHEN and CDR2 SYDVKM. The CDR3 is CASSLFRTSGKETQYF. The part of the CDR3 DNA that was read is TGTGCCAGCAGTTTGTTTCGGACTAGCGGAAAAGAGACC.

To note about this clone: The read comes to an end 3 residues before the CDR3 does, leaving the germline J gene to fill in the end. V is TRBV19 and J is TRBJ1-5, with 7 bases aligning to TRBD1. Losses at the gene ends were 3 bases for V and 6 bases for J; bases not matched to a gene: 11. Germline values: CDR1 LNHDA, CDR2 SQIVND (reference sequence). The CDR3 sequence is 16 residues long. The CDR3 spells CASSISAGGWIQPQHF. The CDR3 DNA, read in part, is TGTGCCAGTAGTATTTCGGCAGGGGGATGGATTCAGCCC.

The CDR3 spells CASSGTGVQPQHF. The part of the CDR3 DNA that was read is TGTGCCAGCAGTGGGACAGGGGTTCAGCCC. V and J are TRBV6-1 and TRBJ1-5, with TRBD1 identical over 9 bases. The DNA ends 3 residues before the CDR3 does, and the rest of the CDR3 is filled in from the germline J gene. The CDR3 is made up of 13 amino acids. Germline V lookup: CDR1 MNHNS, CDR2 SASEGT. Trimming cost V 4 bases and J 6 bases; bases outside gene matches: 1.

Concerning this clone itself: The read falls 3 residues short of the CDR3 end, and the missing part is taken from the germline J gene. The genes are TRBV12-3 or TRBV12-4 and TRBJ2-7; tentative D call: TRBD1 (6 bases). V lost 8 bases, J lost 4 bases, and 15 bases lay in between. The CDR3 is 13 amino acids. The sequenced part of the CDR3 DNA is TGTGCCAGCTTATACAGGGATGGGTACGAG. Residues: CASLYRDGYE. The full CDR3 sequence reads CASLYRDGYEQYF.

About this clone: The read finishes 3 residues shy of the CDR3 end, and the germline J gene is used to complete it. The chain couples TRBV5-1 to TRBJ2-3; TRBD2 aligns across 13 bases. This CDR3 has 15 residues. In germline, CDR1 is SGHRS, CDR2 YFSETQ. V lost 6 bases and J lost 2; bases outside the gene matches: 3. CDR3 bases read: TGCGCCAGCACGACTAGCGGGAGGCCCACAGATACG. Translated, it gives CASTTSGRPTDT. The CDR3 reads in full as CASTTSGRPTDTQYF. Full variable domain (remainder filled in from reference TRBV5-1 and TRBJ2-3): KAGVTQTPRYLIKTRGQQVTLSCSPISGHRSVSWYQQTPGQGLQFLFEYFSETQRNKGNFPGRFSGRQFSNSRSEMNVSTLELGDSALYLCASTTSGRPTDTQYFGPGTRLTVL.

For this clone: The missing CDR3 end, 3 residues past where the read stops, is filled in from the germline J gene. This sequence joins TRBV5-4 and TRBJ1-1; no reliable D call. Germline CDR1 is SGHNT and CDR2 is YYREEE (reference sequence). The ends were cut back, 0 bases at V and 2 bases at J, with 8 bases in the middle. CDR3 length equals 14 residues. This CDR3 reads CASSLEQKNTEAFF. The CDR3 bases that were read are TGTGCCAGCAGCTTGGAACAGAAAAACACTGAA. The variable domain in full, with the rest retrieved from reference TRBV5-4 and TRBJ1-1, is ETGVTQSPTHLIKTRGQQVTLRCSSQSGHNTVSWYQQALGQGPQFIFQYYREEENGRGNFPPRFSGLQFPNYSSELNVNALELDDSALYLCASSLEQKNTEAFFGQGTRLTVV.

For this clone: From the germline J gene comes the end of the CDR3, since the read stops 3 residues before it. The chain combines TRBV5-1 with TRBJ2-7; 9 bases map to TRBD1. CDR3 length: 15 residues. CDR1 is SGHRS and CDR2 is YFSETQ in the germline V gene. Germline trimming cut 3 bases from V and 2 bases from J; bases unmatched to any gene: 6. CDR3 amino acids: CASSYMGQGTYEQYF. The DNA read from the CDR3 is TGCGCCAGCAGCTATATGGGACAGGGTACCTACGAG.

Note on this clone: The read ends 3 residues early relative to the CDR3; the germline J gene fills the gap. The rearrangement links TRBV20-1 to TRBJ1-6, with a possible D match to TRBD1 (5 bases). CDR1 and CDR2 (germline): DFQATT, SNEGSKA (reference sequence). This CDR3 comprises 21 residues. Trimming left V 0 bases short and J 4 bases short, with 28 bases between. The CDR3 DNA, read in part, is TGCAGTGCTAGAGATCCGGGAATAGGGACCGGGGGAACGGGGTATAATTCACCC. Residues: CSARDPGIGTGGTGYNSP. The full CDR3 protein is CSARDPGIGTGGTGYNSPLHF.

On this clone itself: The CDR3 is cut off 3 residues early in the read; its end comes from the germline J gene. The chain couples TRBV11-3 to TRBJ2-1; TRBD2 is a possible D gene (7 bases). The V gene lost 3 bases and the J gene lost 0 bases, with 9 bases spanning the gap. In germline, CDR1 is SGHNT, CDR2 YENEEA. The CDR3 totals 15 residues. The CDR3 reads CASSFGGASYNEQFF. The CDR3 bases that were read are TGTGCCAGCAGCTTTGGGGGGGCCTCCTACAATGAG.

Comment on this clone: The read terminates 3 residues before the CDR3 end, so the remaining end is supplied by the germline J gene. J is TRBJ1-2 and V is TRBV7-2; D is possibly TRBD1 (6 bases). The V gene's germline CDR1 is SGHTA and CDR2 FQGNSA. This CDR3 region has 13 residues. Partial CDR3 DNA: TGTGCCAGCAGCCTGCCGGACAGCAAGCGC. This encodes CASSLPDSKR. The whole CDR3 protein is CASSLPDSKRYTF.

Incomplete CDR3 DNA: TGTGCCTGGAGTGTAAGGGGACAGGGGGTTTGGCAGCCC. The encoded protein is CAWSVRGQGVWQP. The full CDR3 is CAWSVRGQGVWQPQHF. V usage is TRBV30 and J usage is TRBJ1-5; 11 positions match TRBD1. The sequence runs out 3 residues before the end of the CDR3; the remainder is reconstructed from the germline J gene. Germline V gene data show CDR1 as GTSNPN and CDR2 as SVGIG (reference sequence). The CDR3 is 16 amino acids. J lost 7 bases, V lost 0 bases, and 8 bases had no gene match.

Of note for this clone: Sequencing ends 3 residues short of the CDR3 end; the germline J gene provides the rest. The chain uses TRBV30 and TRBJ2-1; no reliable D call. Trimming cost V 0 bases and J 8 bases, with 5 bases left between them. Per the germline V gene, CDR1 is GTSNPN and CDR2 is SVGIG (reference sequence). The CDR3 contains 11 residues. This CDR3 is CAWSVLYEQFF. CDR3 bases read: TGTGCCTGGAGTGTACTATATGAG.

Comment on this clone: The observed sequence ends 3 residues before the CDR3 terminus, with the missing tail filled in from the germline J gene. The V and J genes are TRBV19 and TRBJ1-1; 7 bases line up with TRBD1. The CDR3 contains 17 residues. Germline V lookup: CDR1 LNHDA, CDR2 SQIVND (reference sequence). CDR3 sequence reads: CASSILGRQGLEDTAFF. The DNA read from the CDR3 is TGTGCCAGTAGTATCCTGGGGCGACAGGGCCTAGAAGATACG. Full variable domain (outside the CDR3, taken from reference TRBV19 and TRBJ1-1): DGGITQSPKYLFRKEGQNVTLSCEQNLNHDAMYWYRQDPGQGLRLIYYSQIVNDFQKGDIAEGYSVSREKKESFPLTVTSAQKNPTAFYLCASSILGRQGLEDTAFFGQGTRLTVV.

The CDR3 is CASSMTDYNEKLFF. The covered CDR3 bases are TGTGCCAGCAGCATGACAGATTATAATGAAAAA. This rearrangement joins TRBV7-3 to TRBJ1-4; perhaps TRBD1 as D (5 bases). The read is 3 residues too short to cover the CDR3 end, so that end is filled in from the germline J gene. The CDR3 consists of 14 residues. The V end was cut by 5 bases, the J end by 4 bases, with 11 bases between. Germline CDR1 and CDR2: SGHTA and FQGTGA.

Comments on this clone: The CDR3 is cut off 3 residues early in the read; its end comes from the germline J gene. The V call is TRBV6-2 or TRBV6-3, the J call TRBJ1-1; no clear D gene. Germline V gene data show CDR1 as MNHEY and CDR2 as SVGEGT. V was pared by 6 bases and J by 2 bases, with 10 bases between. This CDR3 is 13 amino acids long. CDR3 sequence: CASSHKPNTEAFF. CDR3 bases read: TGTGCCAGCAGCCATAAGCCCAACACTGAA.

About this clone: The sequence runs out 3 residues before the end of the CDR3; the remainder is reconstructed from the germline J gene. The V gene is TRBV7-9, the J gene TRBJ2-3; tentative D call: TRBD1 (6 bases). Germline-derived CDR1 and CDR2 are SEHNR and FQNEAQ (reference sequence). V gave up 1 base and J gave up 1 base, with 6 bases separating them. The CDR3 sequence is 14 residues long. CDR3 DNA, as far as it was read: TGTGCCAGCAGCTTAGACAGGGGCACAGATACG. Protein sequence: CASSLDRGTDT. The entire CDR3 is CASSLDRGTDTQYF.

In the case of this clone: The read ends 3 residues before the CDR3 terminus; that terminus is restored from the germline J gene. The rearrangement joins TRBV2 to TRBJ1-5, with 7 bases matching TRBD1. After removal of 4 bases from V and 3 bases from J, the junction contained 6 bases not matched to a gene. Germline CDR1 reads SNHLY; CDR2 reads FYNNEI. CDR3 size: 15 residues. The CDR3 reads CASSVEQGPNQPQHF. The sequenced part of the CDR3 DNA is TGTGCCAGCAGTGTGGAACAGGGGCCCAATCAGCCC.

Points on this clone: The read halts 3 residues ahead of the CDR3 end, with the missing end drawn from the germline J gene. V is TRBV14 and J is TRBJ2-5; the D is unclear. The CDR3 is made up of 17 amino acids. Between the trimmed V and J ends, which lost 2 bases and 2 bases, there was a span of 18 bases. From germline, CDR1 is SGHDN and CDR2 FVKESK. CDR3 DNA, as far as it was read: TGTGCCAGCAGCCAAAGAACCCTTAGCCCCAGTCAAGAGACC. As protein: CASSQRTLSPSQET. The complete CDR3 sequence is CASSQRTLSPSQETQYF.

Remarks on this clone: The read falls 3 residues short of the CDR3 end, and the missing part is taken from the germline J gene. The rearrangement uses TRBV20-1 and TRBJ1-1; D not resolved. Trimming shortened V by 6 bases and J by 4 bases, and 12 bases separated the two germline ends. CDR3 length equals 12 residues. Germline V lookup: CDR1 DFQATT, CDR2 SNEGSKA (reference sequence). The CDR3 reads CSAHSRATEAFF. The sequenced CDR3 bases are TGCAGTGCCCATAGTCGAGCCACTGAA.

To note about this clone: The read stops 3 residues short of the end of the CDR3; the missing end is completed from the germline J gene. The V and J genes are TRBV20-1 and TRBJ2-7, with D hard to call. This CDR3 region has 14 residues. From germline, CDR1 is DFQATT and CDR2 SNEGSKA (reference sequence). The V end lost 4 bases, the J end lost 4 bases, and 17 bases lay between the germline ends. The CDR3 region is CSATPPDKLYEQYF. The sequenced CDR3 bases are TGCAGTGCTACACCACCCGACAAGTTGTACGAG.

On this clone: The read ends 3 residues early relative to the CDR3; the germline J gene fills the gap. The V call is TRBV2, the J call TRBJ2-1; 8 bases are a match to TRBD1. Germline V CDR1 and CDR2: SNHLY, FYNNEI. Trimming cost V 6 bases and J 1 base; bases outside gene matches: 2. This CDR3 is built from 14 residues. The CDR3 bases that were read are TGTGCCAGCAGGGACAGGGCATCCTACAATGAG. Its protein is CASRDRASYNE. The whole CDR3 sequence is CASRDRASYNEQFF.

Worth noting for this clone: The read stops 3 residues short of the end of the CDR3; the missing end is completed from the germline J gene. The chain employs TRBV6-2 or TRBV6-3 and TRBJ2-1; TRBD2 might be the D (7 bases). CDR1 and CDR2 (germline): MNHEY, SVGEGT. V gave up 6 bases and J gave up 2 bases, with 17 bases separating them. This CDR3 has 16 residues. The sequenced part of the CDR3 DNA is TGTGCCAGCAGGTCATGGGGGGGGGCCACCTACAATGAG. Protein: CASRSWGGATYNE. From start to end, the CDR3 is CASRSWGGATYNEQFF.

Comment on this clone: The missing CDR3 end, 3 residues past where the read stops, is filled in from the germline J gene. The chain employs TRBV19 and TRBJ1-6; D may be TRBD1 (6 bases). V was pared by 6 bases and J by 9 bases, with 18 bases between. Looked up from germline, CDR1 is LNHDA and CDR2 is SQIVND (reference sequence). The CDR3 sequence is 15 residues long. The sequenced CDR3 bases are TGTGCCAGTAGGCTGGGGGCGGGTGGATTTTCACCC. Translation: CASRLGAGGFSP. The full CDR3 is CASRLGAGGFSPLHF.

With regard to this clone: From the germline J gene comes the end of the CDR3, since the read stops 3 residues before it. This chain joins TRBV30 and TRBJ2-3; 7 bases match TRBD1. With V trimmed by 7 bases and J by 6 bases, 13 bases remained unmatched. The CDR3 is 14 amino acids. Germline-derived CDR1 and CDR2 are GTSNPN and SVGIG (reference sequence). The part of the CDR3 DNA that was read is TGTGCCTCAGGGGGAAGTAGGTCATCGGATACG. Amino acid sequence: CASGGSRSSDT. The whole CDR3 is CASGGSRSSDTQYF.